One sample yielded the 29 T cell receptor beta chains listed below, sequenced in a study of early T cells in non-severe SARS-CoV-2 infection. One entry per CDR3 protein results from TCRdb running MiXCR on the 5' RACE reads. The repertoire holds some 64,000 distinct CDR3 sequences, with roughly a fifth as singletons. The sequenced sample was whole blood, obtained at baseline. These receptors were collected from an adult who was a healthcare worker with PCR-confirmed SARS-CoV-2 infection or an uninfected control (not recorded which).

The rearrangement uses TRBV3-1 and TRBJ2-5, with 7 bases matching TRBD1. J was trimmed by 2 bases and V by 3 bases; bases with no gene match: 6. The CDR3 sequence is 15 residues long. Germline V lookup: CDR1 LGHDT, CDR2 YNNKEL (reference sequence). In DNA form, the CDR3 reads TGTGCCAGCAGCCAGTCTCCGGGACAGCAAGAGACCCAGTACTTC. Translation: CASSQSPGQQETQYF.

This clonotype is large in the sample. The chain joins TRBV28 to TRBJ2-3, with D unresolved. The CDR3 spans 13 residues. CDR1 is MDHEN, CDR2 SYDVKM, per germline. Trimming pared 5 bases from V and 6 bases from J, leaving 12 bases between. DNA of the CDR3: TGTGCCAGCAGTCCATGGGAAGGGGATACGCAGTATTTT. Amino acid sequence: CASSPWEGDTQYF. Drawing the rest from reference TRBV28 and TRBJ2-3, the complete variable domain is DVKVTQSSRYLVKRTGEKVFLECVQDMDHENMFWYRQDPGLGLRLIYFSYDVKMKEKGDIPEGYSVSREKKERFSLILESASTNQTSMYLCASSPWEGDTQYFGPGTRLTVL.

In its sample, this clonotype was seen a few times. Germline and junction disagree at one end, which may indicate a read error. The chain combines TRBV7-6 with TRBJ1-3, with D hard to call. The germline gives CDR1 SGHVS, CDR2 FNYEAQ. The CDR3 length is 16 residues. For the CDR3, the DNA is TGTGCCAGCAGCTCTTATTTGGGCAGCTCTGAAAACACCATATATTTT. Protein sequence: CASSSYLGSSENTIYF.

This clonotype was counted between two and nine times. The gene calls are TRBV12-3 or TRBV12-4 and TRBJ2-5; maybe TRBD2 (5 bases). V lost 5 bases and J 4 bases, leaving 14 bases between the germline ends. This CDR3 is built from 14 residues. For the CDR3, the DNA is TGTGCCAGCAGTCCGCCCCCGGCGGGAGAGACCCAGTACTTC. Its translation: CASSPPPAGETQYF.

This clonotype was seen at least ten times. The genes are TRBV20-1 and TRBJ1-6; 8 positions agree with TRBD1. Germline V gives CDR1 DFQATT, CDR2 SNEGSKA (reference sequence). After removal of 6 bases from V and 9 bases from J, the junction contained 7 bases not matched to a gene. The CDR3 runs 13 residues. The CDR3 bases are TGCAGTGCCCCAACAGGGGGTGGTTCACCCCTCCACTTT. Translated: CSAPTGGGSPLHF.

The chain has TRBV5-4 and TRBJ2-3, with D possibly TRBD2 on 6 matching bases. The CDR3 spans 15 residues. V was pared by 2 bases and J by 6 bases, with 16 bases between. CDR1 is SGHNT, CDR2 YYREEE, per germline (reference sequence). The CDR3 region has the DNA TGTGCCAGCAGCTTTGAGGGCGGAGGGAGGGATACGCAGTATTTT. It specifies CASSFEGGGRDTQYF.

This clonotype was observed a handful of times. The rearrangement uses TRBV27 and TRBJ2-5; possibly TRBD2 for D (6 bases). Germline CDR1 is MNHEY and CDR2 is SMNVEV (reference sequence). The CDR3 has 13 amino acids. Between the trimmed V and J ends, which lost 10 bases and 2 bases, there was a span of 14 bases. CDR3 nucleotides: TGTGCCACTCAACGAAGCGGGCAAGAGACCCAGTACTTC. Protein sequence: CATQRSGQETQYF.

In this sample, this clonotype turned up a few times. The gene calls are TRBV6-6 and TRBJ1-4; a weak D match, TRBD1 (6 bases). The CDR3 is 17 amino acids. Between the trimmed V and J ends, which lost 6 bases and 8 bases, there was a span of 25 bases. The germline gives CDR1 MNHNY, CDR2 SVGAGI (reference sequence). The CDR3 DNA follows: TGTGCCAGCAGACCCGGGACACACACACCAGAGGAGGAAAAACTGTTTTTT. Translation: CASRPGTHTPEEEKLFF.

This clonotype was counted a few times. This chain links TRBV7-9 with TRBJ1-2; maybe TRBD1 (5 bases). V was clipped by 0 bases and J by 4 bases, with 15 bases between them. The CDR3 runs 16 residues. Germline CDR1 SEHNR, CDR2 FQNEAQ (reference sequence). CDR3 in DNA: TGTGCCAGCAGCTTAGCGGATTTGGGACCGACCTATGGCTACACCTTC. Translated, it gives CASSLADLGPTYGYTF.

The rearrangement links TRBV18 to TRBJ2-1; the D is unclear. This CDR3 contains 14 residues. Germline CDR1 and CDR2: KGHSH and LQKENI. Trimming pared 0 bases from V and 4 bases from J, leaving 7 bases between. CDR3 in amino acids: CASSPPSSYNEQFF. The CDR3 DNA is TGTGCCAGCTCACCACCGAGTTCGTACAATGAGCAGTTCTTC.

This clonotype has more than one count but fewer than ten. This chain's CDR3 is CASSPRVAGSTDTQYF. For the CDR3, the DNA is TGCGCCAGCAGCCCCCGGGTAGCGGGTAGCACAGATACGCAGTATTTT. The chain combines TRBV5-1 with TRBJ2-3; TRBD2 matches at 7 bases. V trimming: 4 bases; J trimming: 0 bases; junction bases outside the gene matches: 8. Germline CDR1 and CDR2: SGHRS and YFSETQ. CDR3 length: 16 residues.

The chain carries TRBV7-3 and TRBJ2-1; D assignment may be TRBD1 or TRBD2 (6 bases each). CDR1 SGHTA and CDR2 FQGTGA come from the germline V gene. This CDR3 comprises 16 residues. V lost 1 base, J lost 0 bases, and 10 bases lay in between. The CDR3 region has the DNA TGTGCCAGCAGCTTAATAGGGGGGAGCTCCTACAATGAGCAGTTCTTC. Translation gives CASSLIGGSSYNEQFF.

This clonotype has a count of ten or more. The genes are TRBV19 and TRBJ2-7; D call uncertain. CDR3 size: 13 residues. V was pared by 5 bases and J by 6 bases, with 14 bases between. CDR1 LNHDA and CDR2 SQIVND come from the germline V gene (reference sequence). CDR3 protein: CASSYQELGEQYF. The CDR3 bases are TGTGCCAGTAGTTATCAGGAACTTGGCGAGCAGTACTTC.

V and J are TRBV12-5 and TRBJ1-4; no clear D gene. V shed 5 bases and J shed 0 bases, with 10 bases lying between them. This CDR3 has 15 amino acids. Per germline, CDR1 LGHNT and CDR2 FRNRAP. DNA for the CDR3: TGTGCTAGTGGTGCCCCGGGAACAACTAATGAAAAACTGTTTTTT. Protein sequence: CASGAPGTTNEKLFF.

This clonotype came up many times. The chain joins TRBV12-3 or TRBV12-4 to TRBJ2-3; 7 nucleotides agree with TRBD2. V gave up 3 bases and J gave up 0 bases; unmatched junction bases: 3. The CDR3 spans 15 residues. The CDR3 DNA sequence: TGTGCCAGCAGTTTGACTAGCCCCAGCACAGATACGCAGTATTTT. Amino acid sequence: CASSLTSPSTDTQYF.

This clonotype was found a few times. The chain is built from TRBV27 and TRBJ2-3; tentative D call: TRBD2 (5 bases). The CDR3 is 13 residues long. CDR1 is MNHEY and CDR2 is SMNVEV in the germline V gene (reference sequence). Trimming shortened V by 6 bases and J by 2 bases, and 9 bases separated the two germline ends. The CDR3 sequence is CASRRVFTDTQYF. CDR3 bases: TGTGCCAGCAGGCGGGTATTCACAGATACGCAGTATTTT.

The chain combines TRBV7-6 with TRBJ2-1, with D perhaps being TRBD1 or TRBD2 (5 bases each). CDR1 SGHVS and CDR2 FNYEAQ come from the germline V gene. The CDR3 is made up of 13 amino acids. V shed 3 bases and J shed 6 bases, with 9 bases lying between them. The chain's CDR3 is CASSFGDVNEQFF. The CDR3 DNA is TGTGCCAGCAGCTTTGGGGACGTCAATGAGCAGTTCTTC.

J is TRBJ1-1 and V is TRBV11-2; unclear D gene. The germline CDR1 and CDR2 sequences are SGHAT and FQNNGV. This CDR3 region has 14 residues. Trimming removed 0 bases from V and 0 bases from J, with 5 bases in between. Here the CDR3 reads CASSLDWVNTEAFF. The CDR3 nucleotides are TGTGCCAGCAGCTTAGACTGGGTGAACACTGAAGCTTTCTTT.

The rearrangement uses TRBV6-2 or TRBV6-3 and TRBJ2-4, with D possibly being TRBD1 (6 bases). This CDR3 is built from 15 residues. V shed 0 bases and J shed 8 bases, with 14 bases lying between them. Germline loops: CDR1 MNHEY, CDR2 SVGEGT. Here the CDR3 reads CASSYSQGPRDIQYF. In DNA, the CDR3 is TGTGCCAGCAGTTACTCGCAGGGGCCGAGGGACATTCAGTACTTC.

The gene calls are TRBV4-2 and TRBJ1-1; D gene ambiguous. Trimming removed 4 bases from V and 9 bases from J, with 9 bases in between. Germline V gives CDR1 LGHNA, CDR2 YNFKEQ. This CDR3 is built from 11 residues. The CDR3 protein is CASSLRGKAFF. CDR3 nucleotide sequence: TGTGCCAGCAGCCTCCGGGGTAAAGCTTTCTTT.

V usage is TRBV12-3 or TRBV12-4 and J usage is TRBJ1-1; D is perhaps TRBD1 (5 bases). V dropped 4 bases and J dropped 2 bases, with 8 bases sitting between them. The CDR3 runs 13 residues. The DNA of the CDR3 is TGTGCCAGCAGTTCAGGGATAAACACTGAAGCTTTCTTT. Its translation is CASSSGINTEAFF.

This clonotype has a handful of counts. The chain couples TRBV19 to TRBJ1-2; D remains unclear. Germline V gene data show CDR1 as LNHDA and CDR2 as SQIVND (reference sequence). The ends were cut back, 4 bases at V and 8 bases at J, with 8 bases in the middle. The CDR3 has 11 amino acids. This chain's CDR3 is CASSTSRGYTF. The CDR3 coding sequence is TGTGCCAGTAGTACCTCCAGGGGCTACACCTTC.

This chain uses TRBV21-1 with TRBJ1-6; the tabulated D call, TRBD1, remains unverified against the DNA. TRBV21-1 is listed as a pseudogene. The CDR3 consists of 15 residues. CDR3 residues: CASTIKQGANSPLHF. CDR3 nucleotides: TGTGCCAGCACGATTAAGCAGGGGGCCAATTCACCCCTCCACTTT.

This chain links TRBV5-6 with TRBJ1-2; a possible D gene is TRBD1 (6 bases). This CDR3 has 12 amino acids. Trimming cost V 7 bases and J 4 bases, with 11 bases left between them. CDR1 is SGHDT and CDR2 is YYEEEE in the germline V gene. The CDR3 is CASGRGGYGYTF. The CDR3 bases are TGTGCCAGCGGACGAGGGGGCTATGGCTACACCTTC.

This clonotype was detected only a few times. This sequence joins TRBV12-3 or TRBV12-4 and TRBJ2-7; D tentatively reads TRBD1 or TRBD2 (6 bases each). The CDR3 has 14 amino acids. With 6 bases removed from V and 2 bases from J, the gap between germline ends came to 14 bases. In DNA form, the CDR3 reads TGTGCCAGCAGCCCACAGGGACTCCCCTACGAGCAGTACTTC. Translation gives CASSPQGLPYEQYF.

The rearrangement links TRBV20-1 to TRBJ1-5, with a weak D call TRBD1 (5 bases). In germline, CDR1 is DFQATT, CDR2 SNEGSKA (reference sequence). Trimming pared 4 bases from V and 3 bases from J, leaving 25 bases between. The CDR3 totals 18 residues. CDR3 sequence (DNA): TGCAGTGCTATTCTGGGACTTGCTGGCCGGGTGTTCAATCAGCCCCAGCATTTT. It translates to CSAILGLAGRVFNQPQHF.

The V and J genes are TRBV19 and TRBJ2-1, with 8 bases lining up with TRBD1. Trimming took 5 bases from V and 4 from J; bases not matched to a gene: 7. The CDR3 covers 15 residues. CDR1 is LNHDA and CDR2 is SQIVND in the germline V gene (reference sequence). CDR3 coding DNA: TGTGCCAGTAGTTTCGGGACAGGCGTTTACAATGAGCAGTTCTTC. This sequence encodes CASSFGTGVYNEQFF.

This clonotype appeared a few times. The chain employs TRBV3-2 and TRBJ2-2; the DNA was not used to check the table's D call, TRBD2. TRBV3-2 is marked as a pseudogene. The CDR3 extends over 16 amino acids. This CDR3 is CASSQGFSGQAVELFF. The CDR3 DNA is TGTGCCAGCAGCCAAGGGTTTAGCGGGCAGGCCGTGGAGCTGTTTTTT.

V is TRBV12-5 and J is TRBJ2-3; D tentatively reads TRBD1 or TRBD2 (5 bases each). Germline V gives CDR1 LGHNT, CDR2 FRNRAP. CDR3 length equals 14 residues. Trimming pared 6 bases from V and 5 bases from J, leaving 15 bases between. The CDR3 sequence is CASGPRVEVDTQYF. CDR3 nucleotide sequence: TGTGCTAGTGGCCCCAGGGTGGAGGTAGATACGCAGTATTTT.